What follows is one T cell receptor (beta chain) and its context. Its antigen remains unidentified. CDR3 size: 15 residues. The germline gives CDR1 SQVTM, CDR2 ANQGSEA. V gave up 0 bases and J gave up 5 bases, with 16 bases separating them. The data were obtained in a study of regulatory T cells in long-lasting Graves disease. The time point was: persistent/refractory GD, antithyroid drugs over 5 years with positive TRAb. With RNA extracted from PBMCs as input, the TCR library was made. Building the TCR beta libraries relied on iRepertoire HTBI primers, and CDR3 regions underwent Arm-PCR. Under the authors' procedure: The samples included 62 TRBV and 14 TRBJ segments. In TCRdb, the multiplex PCR reads were re-called with MiXCR into one record per CDR3 protein. TCRdb's processing, not the authors' own work, is the source of the V and J calls. The sample includes under 500,000 distinct CDR3 sequences, about 20% seen only once; the top ten take 7.8%.

The study, taken as a whole, reports: Preferential use of TRBV28, TRBJ1-2 and TRBJ2-5 was seen in persistent disease. Relative to newly diagnosed Graves' patients, persistent ones had lower TCR diversity. Thyroid tissue was not studied; only peripheral blood was.

V gene TRBV29-1 combines with J gene TRBJ2-5; D unresolved. Material: peripheral blood mononuclear cells (PBMCs), obtained when the disease was refractory, from a patient treated with antithyroid drugs. The sequence was obtained from a female donor with Graves disease. CDR3 sequence: CSVEDDQLPGETQYF. The CDR3 region has the DNA TGCAGCGTTGAAGACGACCAACTCCCCGGGGAGACCCAGTACTTC. Supplemented by reference TRBV29-1 and TRBJ2-5, the full variable domain reads SAVISQKPSRDICQRGTSLTIQCQVDSQVTMMFWYRQQPGQSLTLIATANQGSEATYESGFVIDKFPISRPNLTFSTLTVSNMSPEDSSIYLCSVEDDQLPGETQYFGPGTRLLVL.